Listed below are T cell receptor beta chains from one sample, sequenced in a study of blood T cell repertoires in COVID-19. This table comes from immunoSEQ multiplex PCR, and its TCRdb copy is limited to in-frame clones, with some not included. The repertoire holds tens of thousands of clones, with 86% as singletons. The sample comprised peripheral blood. Receptors originate from a human donor in a cohort sampled during active COVID-19. The conserved cysteine and the conserved F or W are not part of the CDR3 here. A D gene is named only where the DNA matches it firmly. The size field is filled for only some rows; it gives once, few, many or a size class.

d_gene: TRBD2; abundance: once; v_gene: TRBV3-1/TRBV3-2; CDR3aa: ASSPRHPSAGADNEQF
d_gene: TRBD1; abundance: .; v_gene: TRBV5-1; CDR3aa: ASSLGQGQETQY
d_gene: .; abundance: few; v_gene: TRBV2; CDR3aa: ASSVQVVGNQPQH
d_gene: TRBD2; abundance: .; v_gene: TRBV11-2; CDR3aa: ASSSHPLLAGVTDTQY
d_gene: .; abundance: .; v_gene: TRBV18; CDR3aa: ASSPNRVGTEAF
d_gene: .; abundance: .; v_gene: TRBV4-1; CDR3aa: ASRLTESTDTQY
d_gene: TRBD2; abundance: .; v_gene: TRBV6-5; CDR3aa: ASSYSGYGTRTF
d_gene: .; abundance: .; v_gene: TRBV7-9; CDR3aa: ASSPAGELF
d_gene: .; abundance: .; v_gene: TRBV5-4; CDR3aa: ASSYRDMNTEAF
d_gene: .; abundance: .; v_gene: TRBV5-1; CDR3aa: ASSLDGGDGSPLH
d_gene: .; abundance: .; v_gene: TRBV2; CDR3aa: ASSGGQRNTEAF
d_gene: TRBD1; abundance: .; v_gene: TRBV9; CDR3aa: ASSARDSGNHEQF
d_gene: TRBD1; abundance: once; v_gene: TRBV18; CDR3aa: ASSPPTRGWTGVHYGYT
d_gene: TRBD1; abundance: .; v_gene: TRBV6-2/TRBV6-3; CDR3aa: ASSPGQGHEQY
d_gene: TRBD1; abundance: .; v_gene: TRBV19; CDR3aa: ASSQSRDRVVGYSNQPQH
d_gene: .; abundance: .; v_gene: TRBV30; CDR3aa: AWSVGRLSSTDTQY
d_gene: TRBD1; abundance: .; v_gene: TRBV5-4; CDR3aa: ASSLETGATEAF